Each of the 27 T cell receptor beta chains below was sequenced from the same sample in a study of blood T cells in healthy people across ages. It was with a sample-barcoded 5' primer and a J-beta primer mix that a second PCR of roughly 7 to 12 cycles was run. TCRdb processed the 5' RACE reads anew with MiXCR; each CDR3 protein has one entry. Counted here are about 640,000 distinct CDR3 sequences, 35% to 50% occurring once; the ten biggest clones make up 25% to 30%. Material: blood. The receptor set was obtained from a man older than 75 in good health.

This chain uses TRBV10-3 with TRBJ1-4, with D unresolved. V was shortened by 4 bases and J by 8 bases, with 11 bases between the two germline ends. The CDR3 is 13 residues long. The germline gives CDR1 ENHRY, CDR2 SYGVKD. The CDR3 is CAISGDLGEKLFF. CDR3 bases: TGTGCCATCAGTGGCGACTTGGGGGAAAAACTGTTTTTT.

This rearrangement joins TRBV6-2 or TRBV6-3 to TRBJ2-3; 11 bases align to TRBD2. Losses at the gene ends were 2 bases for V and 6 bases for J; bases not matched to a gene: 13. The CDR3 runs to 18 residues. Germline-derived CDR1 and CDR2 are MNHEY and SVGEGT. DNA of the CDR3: TGTGCCAGCAGTTACCCCCATGGTAGCGGGAGGGCGATGGATACGCAGTATTTT. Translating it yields CASSYPHGSGRAMDTQYF.

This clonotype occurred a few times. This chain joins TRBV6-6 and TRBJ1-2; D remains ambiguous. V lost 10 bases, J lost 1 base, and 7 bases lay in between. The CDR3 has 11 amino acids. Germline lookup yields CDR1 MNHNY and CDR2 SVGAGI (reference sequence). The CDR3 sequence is CATQVNYGYTF. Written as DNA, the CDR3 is TGTGCCACGCAGGTTAACTATGGCTACACCTTC.

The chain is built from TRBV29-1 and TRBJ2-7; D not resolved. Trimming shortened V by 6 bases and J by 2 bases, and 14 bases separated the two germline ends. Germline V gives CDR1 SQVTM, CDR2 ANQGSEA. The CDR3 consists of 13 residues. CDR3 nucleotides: TGCAGCGTGAGTCCCGACCGACCCTACGAGCAGTACTTC. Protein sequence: CSVSPDRPYEQYF.

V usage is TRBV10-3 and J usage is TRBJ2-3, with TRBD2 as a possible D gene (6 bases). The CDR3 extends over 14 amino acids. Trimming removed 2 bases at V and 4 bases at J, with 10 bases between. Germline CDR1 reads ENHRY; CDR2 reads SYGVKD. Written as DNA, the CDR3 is TGTGCCATCAGTGAGGAGGAGGGTCCAGATACGCAGTATTTT. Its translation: CAISEEEGPDTQYF.

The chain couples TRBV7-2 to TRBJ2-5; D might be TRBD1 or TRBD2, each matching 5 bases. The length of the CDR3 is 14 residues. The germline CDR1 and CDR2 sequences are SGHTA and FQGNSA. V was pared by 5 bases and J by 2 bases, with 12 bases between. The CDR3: CASSPREPQETQYF. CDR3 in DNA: TGTGCCAGCAGCCCCAGGGAGCCTCAAGAGACCCAGTACTTC.

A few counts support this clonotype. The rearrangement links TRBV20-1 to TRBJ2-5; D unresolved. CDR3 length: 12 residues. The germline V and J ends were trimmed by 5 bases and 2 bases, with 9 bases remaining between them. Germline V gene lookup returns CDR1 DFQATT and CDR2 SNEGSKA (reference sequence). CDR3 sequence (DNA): TGCAGTGCTTCGACAAGACAAGAGACCCAGTACTTC. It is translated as CSASTRQETQYF.

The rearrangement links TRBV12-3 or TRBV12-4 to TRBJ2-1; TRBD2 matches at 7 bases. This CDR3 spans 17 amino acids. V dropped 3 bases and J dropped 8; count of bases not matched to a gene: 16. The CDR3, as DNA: TGTGCCAGCAGTTTTTTGGGCGTAGGACTAGACAGACATGAGCAGTTCTTC. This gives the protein CASSFLGVGLDRHEQFF.

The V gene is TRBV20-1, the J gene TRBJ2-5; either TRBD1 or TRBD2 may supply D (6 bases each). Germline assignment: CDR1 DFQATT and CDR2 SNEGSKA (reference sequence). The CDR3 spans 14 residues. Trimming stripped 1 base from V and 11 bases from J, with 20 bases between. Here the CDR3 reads CSARVLGEEGEQYF. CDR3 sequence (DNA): TGCAGTGCTAGAGTTTTGGGGGAGGAGGGGGAGCAGTACTTC.

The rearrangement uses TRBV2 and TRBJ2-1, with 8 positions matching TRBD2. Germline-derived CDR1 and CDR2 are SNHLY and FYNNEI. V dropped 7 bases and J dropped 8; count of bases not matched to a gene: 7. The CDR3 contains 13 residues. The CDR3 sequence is CASIAGGRHEQFF. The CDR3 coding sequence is TGTGCCAGCATCGCGGGGGGCCGGCATGAGCAGTTCTTC.

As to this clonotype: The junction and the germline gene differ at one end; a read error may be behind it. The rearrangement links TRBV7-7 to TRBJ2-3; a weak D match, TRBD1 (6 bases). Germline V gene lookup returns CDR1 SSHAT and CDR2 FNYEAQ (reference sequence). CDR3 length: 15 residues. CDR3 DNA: TGTGCTAGCAGCCTTACAGGGTGGGTCACAGATACGCAGTATTTT. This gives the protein CASSLTGWVTDTQYF.

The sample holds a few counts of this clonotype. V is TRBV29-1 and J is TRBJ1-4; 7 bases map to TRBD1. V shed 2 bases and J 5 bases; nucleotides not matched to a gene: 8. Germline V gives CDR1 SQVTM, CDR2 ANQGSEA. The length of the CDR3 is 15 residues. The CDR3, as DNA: TGCAGCGTTGAACCCCTGACAGGGACGAATGAAAAACTGTTTTTT. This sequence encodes CSVEPLTGTNEKLFF. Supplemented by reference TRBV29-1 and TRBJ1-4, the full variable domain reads SAVISQKPSRDICQRGTSLTIQCQVDSQVTMMFWYRQQPGQSLTLIATANQGSEATYESGFVIDKFPISRPNLTFSTLTVSNMSPEDSSIYLCSVEPLTGTNEKLFFGSGTQLSVL.

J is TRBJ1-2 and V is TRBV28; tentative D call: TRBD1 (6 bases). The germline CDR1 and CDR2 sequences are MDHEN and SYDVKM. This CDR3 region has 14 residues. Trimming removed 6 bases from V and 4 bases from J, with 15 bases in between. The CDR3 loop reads CASSTRTVSYGYTF. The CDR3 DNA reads TGTGCCAGCAGCACCAGGACAGTTAGCTATGGCTACACCTTC.

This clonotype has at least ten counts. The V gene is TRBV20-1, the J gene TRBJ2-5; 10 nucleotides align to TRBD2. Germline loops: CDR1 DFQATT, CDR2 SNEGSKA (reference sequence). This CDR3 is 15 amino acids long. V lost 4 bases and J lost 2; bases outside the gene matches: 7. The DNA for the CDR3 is TGCAGTGCTACCTCCCTAGCGGGGGTTCAAGAGACCCAGTACTTC. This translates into CSATSLAGVQETQYF.

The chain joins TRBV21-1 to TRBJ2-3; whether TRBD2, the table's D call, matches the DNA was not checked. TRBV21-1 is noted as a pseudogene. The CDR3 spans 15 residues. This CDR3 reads CASSKDGASGGTQYF. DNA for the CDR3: TGTGCCAGCAGCAAAGACGGGGCTAGCGGGGGGACGCAGTATTTT.

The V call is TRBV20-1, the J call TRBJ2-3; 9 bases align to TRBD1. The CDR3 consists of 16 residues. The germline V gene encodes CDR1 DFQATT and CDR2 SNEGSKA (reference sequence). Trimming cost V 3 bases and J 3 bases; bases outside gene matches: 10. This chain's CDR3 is CSASIRQGGQTDTQYF. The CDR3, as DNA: TGCAGTGCTAGTATCCGACAGGGGGGACAAACAGATACGCAGTATTTT.

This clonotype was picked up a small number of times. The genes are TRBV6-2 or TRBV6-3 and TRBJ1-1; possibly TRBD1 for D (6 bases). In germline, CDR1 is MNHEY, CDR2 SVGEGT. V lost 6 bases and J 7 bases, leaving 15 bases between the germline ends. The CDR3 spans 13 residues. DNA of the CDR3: TGTGCCAGCAGGTCACAGGGTCTAGATGAAGCTTTCTTT. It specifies CASRSQGLDEAFF.

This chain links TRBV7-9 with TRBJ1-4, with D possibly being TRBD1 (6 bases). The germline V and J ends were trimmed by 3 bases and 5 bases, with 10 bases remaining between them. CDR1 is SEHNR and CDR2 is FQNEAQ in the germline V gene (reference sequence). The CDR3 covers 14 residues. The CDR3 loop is CASSLTRGNEKLFF. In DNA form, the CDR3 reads TGTGCCAGCAGCTTGACAAGGGGGAATGAAAAACTGTTTTTT.

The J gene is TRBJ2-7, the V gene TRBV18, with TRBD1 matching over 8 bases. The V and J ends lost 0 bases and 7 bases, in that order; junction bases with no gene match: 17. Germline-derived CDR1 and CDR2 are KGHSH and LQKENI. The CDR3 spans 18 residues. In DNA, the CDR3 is TGTGCCAGCTCACCACCGGAAGGCAAGGTGGCAGGGGGCAATGAGCAGTACTTC. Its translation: CASSPPEGKVAGGNEQYF. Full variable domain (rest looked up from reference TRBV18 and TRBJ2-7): NAGVMQNPRHLVRRRGQEARLRCSPMKGHSHVYWYRQLPEEGLKFMVYLQKENIIDESGMPKERFSAEFPKEGPSILRIQQVVRGDSAAYFCASSPPEGKVAGGNEQYFGPGTRLTVT.

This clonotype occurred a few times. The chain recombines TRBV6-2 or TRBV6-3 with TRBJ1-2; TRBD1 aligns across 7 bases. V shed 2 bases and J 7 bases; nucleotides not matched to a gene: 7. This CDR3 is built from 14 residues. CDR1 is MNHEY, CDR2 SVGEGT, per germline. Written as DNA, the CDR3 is TGTGCCAGCAGTTACCAGGGACAGACGTTTGGCTACACCTTC. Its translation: CASSYQGQTFGYTF.

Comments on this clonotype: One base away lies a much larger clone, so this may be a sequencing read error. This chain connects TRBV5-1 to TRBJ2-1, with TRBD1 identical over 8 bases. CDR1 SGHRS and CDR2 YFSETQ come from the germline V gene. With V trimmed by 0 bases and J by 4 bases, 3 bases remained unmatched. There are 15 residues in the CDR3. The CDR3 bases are TGCGCCAGCAGCTTGGGGGACAGGTCTTACAATGAGCAGTTCTTC. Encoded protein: CASSLGDRSYNEQFF.

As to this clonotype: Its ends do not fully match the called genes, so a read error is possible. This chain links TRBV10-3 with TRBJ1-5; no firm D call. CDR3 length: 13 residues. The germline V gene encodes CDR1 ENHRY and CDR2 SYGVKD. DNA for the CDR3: TGTCCCATCAGTCCCCGGACGGATCAGCCCCAGCATTTT. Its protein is CPISPRTDQPQHF.

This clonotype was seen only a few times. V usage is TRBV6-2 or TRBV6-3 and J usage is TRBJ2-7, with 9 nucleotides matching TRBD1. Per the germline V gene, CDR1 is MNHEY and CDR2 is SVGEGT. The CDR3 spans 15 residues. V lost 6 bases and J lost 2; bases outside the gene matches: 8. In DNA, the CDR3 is TGTGCCAGCAGCCAAACCCGACAGGGGGCCTACGAGCAGTACTTC. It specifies CASSQTRQGAYEQYF.

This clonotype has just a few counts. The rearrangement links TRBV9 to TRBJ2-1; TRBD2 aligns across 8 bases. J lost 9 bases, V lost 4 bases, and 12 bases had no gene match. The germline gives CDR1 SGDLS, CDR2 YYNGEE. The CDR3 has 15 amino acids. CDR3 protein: CASSPQRAGGPEQFF. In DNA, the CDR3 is TGTGCCAGCAGCCCCCAAAGGGCGGGAGGTCCTGAGCAGTTCTTC.

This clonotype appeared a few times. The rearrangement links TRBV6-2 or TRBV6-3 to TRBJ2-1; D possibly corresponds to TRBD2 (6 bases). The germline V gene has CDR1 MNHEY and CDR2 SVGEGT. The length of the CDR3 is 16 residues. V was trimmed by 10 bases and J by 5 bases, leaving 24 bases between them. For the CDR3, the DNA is TGTGCCATAACGTCCGCGGGGCGGGGAGCTCACAATGAGCAGTTCTTC. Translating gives CAITSAGRGAHNEQFF.

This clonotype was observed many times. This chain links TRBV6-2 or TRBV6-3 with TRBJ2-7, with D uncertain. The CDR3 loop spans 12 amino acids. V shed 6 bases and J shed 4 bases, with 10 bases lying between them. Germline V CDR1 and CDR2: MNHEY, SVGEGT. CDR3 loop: CASSLQTYEQYF. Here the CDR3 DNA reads TGTGCCAGCAGCCTACAAACTTACGAGCAGTACTTC.

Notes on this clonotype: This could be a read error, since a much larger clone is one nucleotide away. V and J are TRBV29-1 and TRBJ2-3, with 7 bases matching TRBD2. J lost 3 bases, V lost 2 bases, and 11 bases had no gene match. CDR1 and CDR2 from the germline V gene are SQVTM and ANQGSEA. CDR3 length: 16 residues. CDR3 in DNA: TGCAGCGTTGAAACCCTGGACGGGGGAGGGACAGATACGCAGTATTTT. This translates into CSVETLDGGGTDTQYF.